The rows below give T cell receptor beta chains drawn from one sample of a study of shared clonotypes between healthy human individuals. TCRdb's table, derived via immunoSEQ multiplex PCR, lists solely in-frame clones and lacks some. The table includes 300,000 or so clones, 74% detected once. Sequencing input: memory CD4+ T cells sorted from blood. These receptors came from a man aged 25 to 45 in good health. Both conserved end residues are trimmed from each CDR3. Fields, in order: J gene, CDR3 length, V gene, CDR3 protein.

j_gene: TRBJ2-1
len: 14
v_gene: TRBV28
CDR3aa: AISEDSGRANNEQF

j_gene: TRBJ2-7
len: 13
v_gene: TRBV2
CDR3aa: ASSEANTGAYEQY

j_gene: TRBJ1-5
len: 12
v_gene: TRBV10-3
CDR3aa: AISESSGVQPQH

j_gene: TRBJ1-2
len: 11
v_gene: TRBV9
CDR3aa: ASSQGLDYGYT

j_gene: TRBJ2-6
len: 13
v_gene: TRBV7-2
CDR3aa: ASSLGRTGANVLT

j_gene: TRBJ1-5
len: 12
v_gene: TRBV11-2
CDR3aa: ASSSSGSNQPQH

j_gene: TRBJ2-7
len: 11
v_gene: TRBV11-2
CDR3aa: ASSHNGRVEQY

j_gene: TRBJ2-1
len: 13
v_gene: TRBV7-2
CDR3aa: ASSLAGIRRNEQF

j_gene: TRBJ2-6
len: 13
v_gene: TRBV13
CDR3aa: ASSLVGPGANVLT

j_gene: TRBJ2-5
len: 13
v_gene: TRBV5-4
CDR3aa: ASSLRLGGQETQY

j_gene: TRBJ2-3
len: 9
v_gene: TRBV7-2
CDR3aa: ASSRVDTQY

j_gene: TRBJ2-2
len: 13
v_gene: TRBV18
CDR3aa: ASSPNGQYTGELF

j_gene: TRBJ2-7
len: 10
v_gene: TRBV28
CDR3aa: ASSRTDYEQY

j_gene: TRBJ2-3
len: 12
v_gene: TRBV11-2
CDR3aa: ASSELVTADTQY

j_gene: TRBJ1-3
len: 12
v_gene: TRBV6-5
CDR3aa: ASRVGGEGNTIY

j_gene: TRBJ2-7
len: 13
v_gene: TRBV11-2
CDR3aa: ASSFWGGSSYEQY

j_gene: TRBJ2-7
len: 14
v_gene: TRBV4-1
CDR3aa: ASSHQSLLPPYEQY

j_gene: TRBJ1-5
len: 11
v_gene: TRBV5-8
CDR3aa: ASSLFSNQPQH

j_gene: TRBJ2-7
len: 10
v_gene: TRBV28
CDR3aa: ASSTDRGEQY

j_gene: TRBJ2-5
len: 12
v_gene: TRBV5-5
CDR3aa: ASSLEAGQETQY

j_gene: TRBJ2-3
len: 12
v_gene: TRBV2
CDR3aa: ASSVGGQSDTQY

j_gene: TRBJ1-2
len: 13
v_gene: TRBV19
CDR3aa: ASSMLRTANYGYT